This TCR beta chain was captured in a study of prognosis after radiotherapy for stage I lung cancer listed by TCRdb under 2021. Regarding the research as a whole: Between early 2018 and 2019, some 18 stage I NSCLC patients were enrolled in Nanjing, China. The cohort included about a dozen men and more than 5 women, with a median age of roughly 74 years and a range of roughly 53 to 85 years. After SBRT, distant metastases developed in four of the 19 patients at a median of 7 months, while the remaining 15 patients had no significant progression. Over eleven of the patients were found to have newly diagnosed primary stage I lung tumors, and five were living with oligometastatic NSCLC after surgical resection of the primary tumor. A total of roughly 38 blood samples from approximately 19 patients were sequenced, with one sample obtained before and one obtained after SBRT for each patient. Peripheral blood TCR beta repertoires were profiled in stage I NSCLC patients before and after stereotactic body radiotherapy, and the study then linked these repertoires to distant failure. SBRT was delivered in 3 to 5 fractions with a biologically effective dose of at least 100 Gy, and image-guided IMRT or VMAT was used for delivery. Squamous cell carcinoma histology was identified in over five patients, and adenocarcinoma histology was identified in more than ten patients. No patient received concurrent therapy alongside SBRT. Every patient was deemed medically inoperable, 12 because of comorbidities and six to eight because they refused surgery. General conclusions and limits of the study: None of the reported P values were adjusted for multiple comparisons. Differences by metastasis status were reportedly seen in TRBV and TRBJ usage frequencies, involving two V genes at baseline and, after SBRT, roughly ten V genes and two J genes. Post-SBRT Shannon entropy and its change from baseline were lower in patients who developed distant metastases; baseline Shannon entropy was not associated with metastases. A decrease in unique TCR clone counts was observed after SBRT (median 10,088 before versus several thousand after; Wilcoxon paired P=0.011). The study was limited by the small cohort and short follow-up, and independent validation of the study findings is required. No determination of tumor specificity was made for expanded TCR clones.

A history of other malignancies or of prior chemotherapy or radiotherapy was absent in all patients, and node-negative disease was shown on CT and PET/CT in all patients. At each of the two time points, roughly 6.5 milliliters of peripheral venous blood were collected into EDTA tubes. Ficoll-Paque Plus density-gradient centrifugation was used to isolate PBMCs. Right after collection, samples were placed at -80 degrees C and kept there until analysis. This clonotype occurred many times. No antigen is known for it. Per-base qualities were not stored, and no clone one base away is much larger. As encoded in the germline V gene, CDR1 is SGHDT while CDR2 is YYEEEE. V drops 1 base and J drops 4 bases, leaving 15 bases in between. Including cysteine and phenylalanine, the CDR3 has 15 amino acids. Of the read, only the CDR3 DNA is kept; its 45 bases are in frame from base 1. The TCR beta CDR3 region was amplified from genomic DNA by two rounds of multiplex PCR. The first PCR round used primers specific to each TRBV and TRBJ gene, with sequences filed in Chinese patent CN105087789A. Universal primers were used in the second round of PCR. The Roche High Pure PCR Template Preparation Kit was used to extract genomic DNA from the frozen PBMCs. The libraries underwent paired-end sequencing with 151 bp reads on an Illumina HiSeq 3000. For the original study's pipeline: CutAdapt was used to remove raw reads lacking the multiplex PCR primer sequences. PEAR was used to merge high-quality paired reads into contigs. By aligning each contig to reference sequences, MiXCR assigned the TRB V, D and J gene segments to that contig. CDR3 sequences were clustered by base quality and sequence similarity to remove sequencing errors. Diversity was measured as Shannon entropy normalized by the natural log of productive TCR sequence number. Clonality was defined as one minus Shannon entropy divided by the natural log of the number of unique clonotypes. Using the Youden index from ROC curves, the researchers picked the repertoire-metric cut-offs for progression-free survival, and all analyses were carried out in R 3.5.3. TCRdb cleaned the public reads at Q25 with fastp, built clones with MiXCR and kept in-frame beta chains. Entries are consolidated by CDR3 protein sequence, retaining the most common genes and DNA. These V and J calls are TCRdb output, not the study's own analysis. In all, the sample holds approximately 25,000 distinct CDR3 sequences, and 35% to 50% of those were seen once. Together, the top ten hold under 35% of the sample.

The sequenced sample was PBMCs, obtained before or after stereotactic body radiation therapy (not recorded which). The rearranged chain carries TRBV5-6 and TRBJ2-7, with TRBD2 perhaps the D gene, on 5 matching bases. The receptor was isolated from a donor over 45 with non-small cell lung cancer. The DNA reads as follows: TGTGCCAGCAGCTTGTATCCGTCGGGGTCTTACGAGCAGTACTTC. This encodes CASSLYPSGSYEQYF.